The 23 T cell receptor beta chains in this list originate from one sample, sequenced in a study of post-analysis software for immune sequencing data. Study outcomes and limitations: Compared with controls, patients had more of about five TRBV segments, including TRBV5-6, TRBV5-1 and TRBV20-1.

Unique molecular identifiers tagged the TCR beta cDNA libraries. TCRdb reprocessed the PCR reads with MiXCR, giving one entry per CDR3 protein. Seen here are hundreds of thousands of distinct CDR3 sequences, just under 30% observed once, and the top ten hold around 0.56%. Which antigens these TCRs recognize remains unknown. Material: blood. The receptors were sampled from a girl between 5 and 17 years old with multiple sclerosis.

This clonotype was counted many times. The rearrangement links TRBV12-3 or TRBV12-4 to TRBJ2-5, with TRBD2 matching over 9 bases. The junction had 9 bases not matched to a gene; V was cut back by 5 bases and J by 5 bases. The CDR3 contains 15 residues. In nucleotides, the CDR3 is TGTGCCAGCAGTGATGGCACGCGGGAGGGTGAGACCCAGTACTTC. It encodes CASSDGTREGETQYF.

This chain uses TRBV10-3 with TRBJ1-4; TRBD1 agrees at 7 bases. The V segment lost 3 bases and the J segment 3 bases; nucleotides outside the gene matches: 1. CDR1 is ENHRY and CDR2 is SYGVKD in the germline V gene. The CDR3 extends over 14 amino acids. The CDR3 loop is CAISEGTANEKLFF. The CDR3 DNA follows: TGTGCCATCAGTGAAGGGACAGCTAATGAAAAACTGTTTTTT.

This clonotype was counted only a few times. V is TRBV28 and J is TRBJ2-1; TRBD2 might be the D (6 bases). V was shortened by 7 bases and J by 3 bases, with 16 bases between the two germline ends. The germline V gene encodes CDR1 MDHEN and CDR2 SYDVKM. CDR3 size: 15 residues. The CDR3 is CASTPEGGNYNEQFF. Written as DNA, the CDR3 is TGTGCCAGCACCCCCGAGGGCGGGAACTACAATGAGCAGTTCTTC.

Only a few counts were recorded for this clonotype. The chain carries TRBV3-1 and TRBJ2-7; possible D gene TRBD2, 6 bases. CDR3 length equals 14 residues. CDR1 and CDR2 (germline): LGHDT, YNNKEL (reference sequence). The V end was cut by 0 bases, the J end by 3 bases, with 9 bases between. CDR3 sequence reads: CASSQDRDFYEQYF. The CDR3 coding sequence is TGTGCCAGCAGCCAAGACAGGGACTTCTACGAGCAGTACTTC.

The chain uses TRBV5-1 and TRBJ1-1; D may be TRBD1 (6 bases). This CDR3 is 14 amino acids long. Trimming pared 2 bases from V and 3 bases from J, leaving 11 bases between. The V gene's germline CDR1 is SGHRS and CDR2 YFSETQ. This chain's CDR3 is CASSFNRQDTEAFF. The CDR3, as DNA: TGCGCCAGCAGCTTTAATCGACAGGACACTGAAGCTTTCTTT.

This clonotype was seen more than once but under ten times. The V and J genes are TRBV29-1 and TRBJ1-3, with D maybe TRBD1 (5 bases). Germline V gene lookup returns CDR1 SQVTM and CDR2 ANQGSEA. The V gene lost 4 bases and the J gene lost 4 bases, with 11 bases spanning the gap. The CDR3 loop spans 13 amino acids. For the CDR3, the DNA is TGCAGCGTTGGCCAGGGCGCCGGAAACACCATATATTTT. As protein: CSVGQGAGNTIYF.

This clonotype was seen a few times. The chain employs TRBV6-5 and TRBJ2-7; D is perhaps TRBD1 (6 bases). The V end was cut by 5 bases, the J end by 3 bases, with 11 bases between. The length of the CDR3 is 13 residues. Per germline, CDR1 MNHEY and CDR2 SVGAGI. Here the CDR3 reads CASSTGTRYEQYF. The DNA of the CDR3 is TGTGCCAGCAGTACCGGGACACGCTACGAGCAGTACTTC.

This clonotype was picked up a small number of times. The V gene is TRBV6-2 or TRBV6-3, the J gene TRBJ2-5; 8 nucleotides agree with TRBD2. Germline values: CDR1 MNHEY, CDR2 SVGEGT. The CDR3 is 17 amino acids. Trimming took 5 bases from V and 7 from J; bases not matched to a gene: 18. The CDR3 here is CASSPHRNSGSRWTQYF. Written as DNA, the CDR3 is TGTGCCAGCAGTCCGCACCGGAACAGCGGGAGTCGCTGGACCCAGTACTTC.

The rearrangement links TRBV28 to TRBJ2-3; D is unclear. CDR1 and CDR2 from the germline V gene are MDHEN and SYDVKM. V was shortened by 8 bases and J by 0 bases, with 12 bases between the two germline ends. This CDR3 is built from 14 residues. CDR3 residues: CASRPTGSTDTQYF. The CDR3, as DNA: TGTGCCAGCCGCCCCACTGGAAGCACAGATACGCAGTATTTT.

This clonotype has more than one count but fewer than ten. CDR3 residues: CASSLARYGYTF. The CDR3 DNA is TGTGCCAGCAGCTTAGCCCGCTATGGCTACACCTTC. This chain links TRBV7-9 with TRBJ1-2; D is ambiguous. Deletions cut 0 bases from V and 4 bases from J, with 3 bases between. The CDR3 extends over 12 amino acids. The V gene's germline CDR1 is SEHNR and CDR2 FQNEAQ (reference sequence).

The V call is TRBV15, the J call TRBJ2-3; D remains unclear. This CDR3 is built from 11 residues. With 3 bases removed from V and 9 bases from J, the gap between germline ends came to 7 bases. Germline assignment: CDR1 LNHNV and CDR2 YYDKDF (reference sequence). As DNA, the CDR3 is TGTGCCACCAGCAGTCTAGACACGCAGTATTTT. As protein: CATSSLDTQYF.

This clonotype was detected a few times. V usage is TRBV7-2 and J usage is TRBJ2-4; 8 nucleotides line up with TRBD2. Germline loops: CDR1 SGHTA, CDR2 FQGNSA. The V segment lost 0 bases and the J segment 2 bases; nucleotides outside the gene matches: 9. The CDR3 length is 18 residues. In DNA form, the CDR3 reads TGTGCCAGCAGCTTAGCGCCGGGGGGGCCCCTGACCAAAAACATTCAGTACTTC. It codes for CASSLAPGGPLTKNIQYF.

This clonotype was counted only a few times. CDR3 loop: CSALGWETQYF. The CDR3 DNA follows: TGCAGTGCTCTGGGATGGGAGACCCAGTACTTC. This sequence joins TRBV20-1 and TRBJ2-5; D gene uncertain. The V end was cut by 5 bases, the J end by 5 bases, with 9 bases between. This CDR3 contains 11 residues. Germline loops: CDR1 DFQATT, CDR2 SNEGSKA (reference sequence).

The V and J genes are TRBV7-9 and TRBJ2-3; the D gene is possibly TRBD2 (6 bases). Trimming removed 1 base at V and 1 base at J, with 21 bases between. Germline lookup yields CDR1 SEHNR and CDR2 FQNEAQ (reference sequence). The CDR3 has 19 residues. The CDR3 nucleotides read TGTGCCAGCAGCTTAGATCGCCAGCGGGCGGTCCCCCGCACAGATACGCAGTATTTT. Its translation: CASSLDRQRAVPRTDTQYF.

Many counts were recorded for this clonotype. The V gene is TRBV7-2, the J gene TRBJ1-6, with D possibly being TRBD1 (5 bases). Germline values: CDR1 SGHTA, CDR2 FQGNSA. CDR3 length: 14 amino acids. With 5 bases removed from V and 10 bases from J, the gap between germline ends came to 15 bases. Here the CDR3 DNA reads TGTGCCAGCAGCCAAGATTGGGGGGAGTCACCCCTCCACTTT. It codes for CASSQDWGESPLHF.

The CDR3 sequence: CASTHGGSTDTQYF. DNA for the CDR3: TGTGCCAGCACCCATGGGGGTAGTACAGATACGCAGTATTTT. The chain joins TRBV7-8 to TRBJ2-3; D may be TRBD1 or TRBD2 (5 bases each). V was trimmed by 7 bases and J by 3 bases, leaving 14 bases between them. Germline values: CDR1 SGHVS, CDR2 FQNEAQ. The CDR3 runs to 14 residues.

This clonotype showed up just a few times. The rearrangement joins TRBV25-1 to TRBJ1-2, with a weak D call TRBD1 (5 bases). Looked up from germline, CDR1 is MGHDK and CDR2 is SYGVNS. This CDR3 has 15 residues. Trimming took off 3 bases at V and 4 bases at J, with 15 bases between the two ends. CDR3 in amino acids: CASSDTQQVSYGYTF. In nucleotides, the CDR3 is TGTGCCAGCAGTGATACTCAACAGGTTTCCTATGGCTACACCTTC.

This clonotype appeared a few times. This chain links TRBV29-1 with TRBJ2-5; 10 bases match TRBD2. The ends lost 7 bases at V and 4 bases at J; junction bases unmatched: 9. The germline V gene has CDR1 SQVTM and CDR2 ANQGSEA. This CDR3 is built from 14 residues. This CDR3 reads CSARSGGVGETQYF. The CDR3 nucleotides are TGCAGCGCACGGAGCGGGGGGGTCGGAGAGACCCAGTACTTC.

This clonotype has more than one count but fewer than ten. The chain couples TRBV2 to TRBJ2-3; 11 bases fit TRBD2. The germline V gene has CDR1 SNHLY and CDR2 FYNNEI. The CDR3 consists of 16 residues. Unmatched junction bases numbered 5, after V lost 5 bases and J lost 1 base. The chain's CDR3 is CASSTSLAGGTDTQYF. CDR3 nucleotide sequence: TGTGCCAGCAGTACATCACTAGCGGGGGGCACAGATACGCAGTATTTT.

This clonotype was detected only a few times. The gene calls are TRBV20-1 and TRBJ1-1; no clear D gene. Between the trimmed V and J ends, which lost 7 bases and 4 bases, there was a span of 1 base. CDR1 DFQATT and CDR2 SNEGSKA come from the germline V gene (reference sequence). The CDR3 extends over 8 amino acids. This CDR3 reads CSVTEAFF. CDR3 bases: TGCAGTGTCACTGAAGCTTTCTTT.

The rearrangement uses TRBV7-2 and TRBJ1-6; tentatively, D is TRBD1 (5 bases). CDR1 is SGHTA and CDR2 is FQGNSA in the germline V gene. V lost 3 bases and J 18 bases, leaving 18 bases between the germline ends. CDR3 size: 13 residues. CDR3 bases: TGTGCCAGCAGCTTGGGGGATCGGTCAGCCCCCCACTTT. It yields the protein CASSLGDRSAPHF.

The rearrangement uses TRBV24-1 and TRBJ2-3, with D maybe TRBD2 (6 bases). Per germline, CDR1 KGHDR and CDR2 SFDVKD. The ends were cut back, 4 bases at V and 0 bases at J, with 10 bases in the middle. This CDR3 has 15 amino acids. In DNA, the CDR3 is TGTGCCACCAGTGAGCCGGGACTTAGCACAGATACGCAGTATTTT. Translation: CATSEPGLSTDTQYF.

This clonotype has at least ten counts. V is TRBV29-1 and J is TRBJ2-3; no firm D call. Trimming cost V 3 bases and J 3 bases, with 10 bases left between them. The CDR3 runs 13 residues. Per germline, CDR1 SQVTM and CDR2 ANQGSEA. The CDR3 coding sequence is TGCAGCGTTGAGGTGGGTCGGACAGATACGCAGTATTTT. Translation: CSVEVGRTDTQYF.